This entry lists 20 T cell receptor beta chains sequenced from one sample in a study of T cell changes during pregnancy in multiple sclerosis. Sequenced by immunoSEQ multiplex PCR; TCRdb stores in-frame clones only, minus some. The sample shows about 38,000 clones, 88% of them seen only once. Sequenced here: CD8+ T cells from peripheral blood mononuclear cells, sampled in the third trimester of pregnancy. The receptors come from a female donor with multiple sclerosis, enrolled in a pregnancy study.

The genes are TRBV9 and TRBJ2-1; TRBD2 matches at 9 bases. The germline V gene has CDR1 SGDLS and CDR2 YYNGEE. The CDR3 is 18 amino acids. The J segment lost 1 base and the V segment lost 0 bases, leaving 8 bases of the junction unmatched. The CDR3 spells CASSVEGGGADSYNEQFF. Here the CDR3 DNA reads TGTGCCAGCAGCGTAGAAGGCGGGGGGGCTGATTCCTACAATGAGCAGTTCTTC.

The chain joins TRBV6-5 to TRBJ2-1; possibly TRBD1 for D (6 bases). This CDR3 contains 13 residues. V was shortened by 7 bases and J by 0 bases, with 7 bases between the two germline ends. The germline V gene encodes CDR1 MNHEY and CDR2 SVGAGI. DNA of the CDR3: TGTGCCAGCAAAGGGGGCTCCTACAATGAGCAGTTCTTC. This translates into CASKGGSYNEQFF.

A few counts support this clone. The chain's CDR3 is CASSMVWEGTEAFF. The DNA for the CDR3 is TGTGCCAGTAGTATGGTGTGGGAGGGGACTGAAGCTTTCTTT. The rearrangement uses TRBV19 and TRBJ1-1, with a tentative D call TRBD1 (5 bases). CDR1 and CDR2 from the germline V gene are LNHDA and SQIVND (reference sequence). The CDR3 has 14 amino acids. The V and J ends lost 3 bases and 5 bases respectively, with 13 bases between them.

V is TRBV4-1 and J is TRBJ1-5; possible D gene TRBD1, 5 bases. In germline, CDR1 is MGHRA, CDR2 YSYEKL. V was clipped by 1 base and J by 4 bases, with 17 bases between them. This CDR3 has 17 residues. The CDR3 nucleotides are TGCGCCAGCAGCCAAGCAGCCTGGGGCAGGAGTAATCAGCCCCAGCATTTT. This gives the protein CASSQAAWGRSNQPQHF.

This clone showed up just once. CDR3 nucleotides: TGTGCCATCAGTGAGATGCCAGGGATGAACACTGAAGCTTTCTTT. Encoded protein: CAISEMPGMNTEAFF. The chain has TRBV10-3 and TRBJ1-1; D is perhaps TRBD1 (5 bases). The CDR3 length is 15 residues. Germline V gives CDR1 ENHRY, CDR2 SYGVKD. V was shortened by 2 bases and J by 0 bases, with 10 bases between the two germline ends.

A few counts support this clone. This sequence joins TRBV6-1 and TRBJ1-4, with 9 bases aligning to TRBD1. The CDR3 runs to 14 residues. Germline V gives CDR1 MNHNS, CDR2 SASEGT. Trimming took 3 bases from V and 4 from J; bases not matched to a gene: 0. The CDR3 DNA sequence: TGTGCCAGCAGTGAGGGACAGGGTAATGAAAAACTGTTTTTT. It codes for CASSEGQGNEKLFF.

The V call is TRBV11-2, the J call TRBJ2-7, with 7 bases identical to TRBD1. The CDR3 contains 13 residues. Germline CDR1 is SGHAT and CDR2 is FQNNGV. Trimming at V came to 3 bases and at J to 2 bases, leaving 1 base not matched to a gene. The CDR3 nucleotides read TGTGCCAGCAGCTTGGGGACAGCCTACGAGCAGTACTTC. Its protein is CASSLGTAYEQYF.

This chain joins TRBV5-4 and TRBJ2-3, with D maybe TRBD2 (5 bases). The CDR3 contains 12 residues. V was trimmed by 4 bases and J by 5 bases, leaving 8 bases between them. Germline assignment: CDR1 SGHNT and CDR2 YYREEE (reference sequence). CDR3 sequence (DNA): TGTGCCAGCAGCCACGCGGGAGATACGCAGTATTTT. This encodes CASSHAGDTQYF.

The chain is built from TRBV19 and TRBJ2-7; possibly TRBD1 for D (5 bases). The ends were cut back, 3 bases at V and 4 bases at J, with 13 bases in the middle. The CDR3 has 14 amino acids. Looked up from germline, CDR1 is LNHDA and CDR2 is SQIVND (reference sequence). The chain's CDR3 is CASSIGAHQYEQYF. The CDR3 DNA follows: TGTGCCAGTAGTATTGGGGCACACCAATACGAGCAGTACTTC.

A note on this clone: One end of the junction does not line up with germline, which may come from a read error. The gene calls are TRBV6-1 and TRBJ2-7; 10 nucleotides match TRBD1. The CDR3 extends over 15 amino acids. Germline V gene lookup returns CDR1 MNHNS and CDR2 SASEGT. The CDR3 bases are TGTGCCAGCAGTGAAGAGACAGGGGGCTCCAACGAGCAGTACTTC. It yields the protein CASSEETGGSNEQYF.

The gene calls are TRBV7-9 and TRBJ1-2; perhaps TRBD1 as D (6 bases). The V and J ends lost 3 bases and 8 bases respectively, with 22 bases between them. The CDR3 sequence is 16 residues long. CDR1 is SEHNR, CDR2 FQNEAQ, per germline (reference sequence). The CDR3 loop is CASSLQGTRRREGYTF. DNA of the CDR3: TGTGCCAGCAGCTTGCAGGGGACCCGCCGGAGAGAAGGCTACACCTTC.

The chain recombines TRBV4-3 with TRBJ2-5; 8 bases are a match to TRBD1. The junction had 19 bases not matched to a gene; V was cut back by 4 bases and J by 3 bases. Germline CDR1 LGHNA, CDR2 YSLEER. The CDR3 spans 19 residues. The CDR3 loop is CASSPDLGQEILGKETQYF. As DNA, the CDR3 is TGCGCCAGCAGCCCGGACCTGGGACAGGAGATATTGGGGAAAGAGACCCAGTACTTC.

The CDR3 sequence: CAISETQKNQPQHF. The CDR3 DNA reads TGTGCCATCAGTGAGACACAGAAAAATCAGCCCCAGCATTTT. The gene calls are TRBV10-3 and TRBJ1-5; no firm D call. CDR3 length: 14 amino acids. The V end was cut by 2 bases, the J end by 4 bases, with 9 bases between. The V gene's germline CDR1 is ENHRY and CDR2 SYGVKD.

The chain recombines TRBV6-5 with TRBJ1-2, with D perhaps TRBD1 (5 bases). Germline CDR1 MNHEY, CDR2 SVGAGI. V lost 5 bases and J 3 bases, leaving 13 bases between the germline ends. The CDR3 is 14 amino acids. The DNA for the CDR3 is TGTGCCAGCAGTGCCCAGGGTACCTACTATGGCTACACCTTC. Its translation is CASSAQGTYYGYTF.

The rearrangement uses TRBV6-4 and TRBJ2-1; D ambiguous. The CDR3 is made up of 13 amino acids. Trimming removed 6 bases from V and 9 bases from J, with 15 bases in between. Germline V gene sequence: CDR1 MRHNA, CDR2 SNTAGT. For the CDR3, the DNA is TGTGCCAGCAGGGATAGGTCTACGGGTGAGCAGTTCTTC. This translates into CASRDRSTGEQFF.

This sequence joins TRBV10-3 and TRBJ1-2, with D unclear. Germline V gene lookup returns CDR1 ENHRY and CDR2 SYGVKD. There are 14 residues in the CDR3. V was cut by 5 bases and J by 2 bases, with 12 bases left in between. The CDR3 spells CAISSKVANYGYTF. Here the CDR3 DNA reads TGTGCCATCAGTTCGAAGGTAGCAAACTATGGCTACACCTTC.

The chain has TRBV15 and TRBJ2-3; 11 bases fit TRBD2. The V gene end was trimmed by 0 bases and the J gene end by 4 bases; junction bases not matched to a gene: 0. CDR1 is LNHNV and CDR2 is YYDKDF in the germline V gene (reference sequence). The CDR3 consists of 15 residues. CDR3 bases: TGTGCCACCAGCAGAGATAGCGGGGGGGCAGATACGCAGTATTTT. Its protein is CATSRDSGGADTQYF.

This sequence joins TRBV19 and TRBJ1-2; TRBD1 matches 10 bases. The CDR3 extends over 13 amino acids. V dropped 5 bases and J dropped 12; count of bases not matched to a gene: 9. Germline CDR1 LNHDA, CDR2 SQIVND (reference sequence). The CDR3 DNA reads TGTGCCAGTAGTCTAGGGACAGGGGTCGAAGACACCTTC. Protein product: CASSLGTGVEDTF.

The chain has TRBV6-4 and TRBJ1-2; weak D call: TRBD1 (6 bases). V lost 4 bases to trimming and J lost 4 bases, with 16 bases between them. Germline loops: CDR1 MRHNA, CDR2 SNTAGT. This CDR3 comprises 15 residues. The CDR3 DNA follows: TGTGCCAGCAGTGGCCTAGAGGGGGAGAGCTATGGCTACACCTTC. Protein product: CASSGLEGESYGYTF.

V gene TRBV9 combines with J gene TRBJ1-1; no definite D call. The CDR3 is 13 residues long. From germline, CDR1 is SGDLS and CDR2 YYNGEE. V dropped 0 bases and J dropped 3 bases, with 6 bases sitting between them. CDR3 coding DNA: TGTGCCAGCAGCGTAGACGGTTACACTGAAGCTTTCTTT. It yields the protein CASSVDGYTEAFF.